This TCR beta chain was sequenced during a study of cytomegalovirus exposure and HLA in healthy donors. Overall study results and limits: Within an earlier analysis, most TCR beta V segments proved productive either about 87% or about 30% of the time. A later analysis linked a missense DCLRE1C variant to TCR beta V- and J-gene trimming. In a later analysis, an Asian-associated ancestry cluster reportedly showed fewer N-insertions than the approximately 700-donor mean.

The V end lost 5 bases, the J end lost 7 bases, and 9 bases lay between the germline ends. The germline gives CDR1 ENHRY, CDR2 SYGVKD. CDR3 length equals 11 residues. On this clone itself: What it recognizes is unknown.

A multiplex PCR was run with 60 Vbeta primers and 13 Jbeta primers. Sequencing used immunoSEQ multiplex PCR; TCRdb keeps in-frame clones, though not all of them. The table lists about 150,000 clones, around 10% of them singletons, with roughly 1.9% in the top ten. The sample comprised PBMCs. The chain recombines TRBV10-3 with TRBJ2-7, with D tentatively TRBD2 (5 bases). The origin of this receptor is a male donor in good health and CMV-seronegative. CDR3: CAISQGSEQYF. Written as DNA, the CDR3 is TGTGCCATCAGTCAAGGGAGTGAGCAGTACTTC.